This TCR beta chain was sequenced in a study of graft-versus-host responses after intestinal transplantation. Study overall: Recipients obtained multivisceral, liver-intestinal, or isolated intestinal transplants. Each recipient received anti-thymocyte globulin induction, then tacrolimus and steroids for approximately three years. Study-wide points: Researchers found GvH clones in recipient marrow, and some showed up first in ileum or blood.

Remarks on this clone: Its target is not known.

This CDR3 contains 13 residues. The germline V gene has CDR1 WNHNN and CDR2 SYGVQD (reference sequence). V dropped 6 bases and J dropped 5 bases, with 13 bases sitting between them. Sequencing used immunoSEQ multiplex PCR; TCRdb keeps in-frame clones, though not all of them. The sample has tens of thousands of clones, about 81% seen once. The material sequenced was unstimulated CD4+ T cells sorted from spleen or lymph node cells, taken before transplant. The clonotype was recovered from a human donor who was the organ donor for an intestinal transplant. The chain carries TRBV10-1 and TRBJ1-2; D uncertain. CDR3 protein: CASSPGTPYGYTF. DNA of the CDR3: TGCGCCAGCAGCCCGGGAACACCGTATGGCTACACCTTC.